This T cell receptor beta chain was sequenced during a study of blood T cell repertoires in COVID-19 (TCRdb year 2020). For the study in its entirety: Samples covering the acute and convalescent phases of COVID-19 were provided by collaborators in the United States, Italy and Spain. Nearly every sample came with metadata listing a de-identified subject ID, COVID-19 status, age in years and sex. The repertoires were released in a freely available public database meant as a resource for research on the immune response to SARS-CoV-2. Samples were obtained from the ongoing ImmuneRACE study (first 160 participants) and from some 1,200 subjects provided by 6 global collaborators. Deeply sampled blood TCRbeta repertoires from subjects exposed to, actively infected with, or recovered from COVID-19 were included in the dataset. The prospective study material was composed of cDNA or gDNA derived from T cells, B-cell-depleted T cells, or PBMCs. Where available, HLA class I and class II types were taken from metadata supplied by the sample provider and were not determined by assay-based typing. Results and caveats for the whole study, not just this receptor: Clinical and demographic metadata were provided uncurated, with the amount varying by source and participant.

Including cysteine and phenylalanine, the CDR3 has 16 amino acids. CDR3 DNA is the only sequence kept; it has 48 bases, read in frame from the first base. From V the trimming removes 3 bases and from J it removes 2 bases, while the gene matches leave 10 bases of the junction unaccounted for. The germline V gene (reference sequence) gives CDR1 as SGHNT and CDR2 as YYREEE. TCRbeta CDR3 regions were amplified from genomic DNA by means of the immunoSEQ Assay, a bias-controlled multiplex PCR. Per the original workflow: Nucleated cell counts per sample were estimated from amplification of reference gene primers within the assay. To quantify the absolute abundance of each unique TCRbeta CDR3 rearrangement, sequence reads were collapsed and filtered. For each sample, productive Simpson clonality was calculated as the square root of Simpson's diversity index over productive rearrangements. TCRdb holds this immuneACCESS table with in-frame rearrangements only. Some clones are missing; in checked studies, unresolved V genes explain under half, and the rest has no known cause. The V and J calls and clone size were taken over from that table, and D and trimming were inferred from the DNA. Within this sample are around 250,000 clones, with 80% to 90% of them counted one time only. 5% to 6% of the sample belongs to the ten largest clones.

Collaborating institutions collected whole blood in K2EDTA tubes following their own protocols. For TCRbeta analysis, collaborator samples were shipped as frozen whole blood, as isolated PBMCs, or as DNA extracted from either sample type. About this clone: Its antigen remains unidentified. No per-base quality is available; no much larger clone lies one base away.

Recombination connected TRBV5-4 to TRBJ2-5; 7 central bases correspond to TRBD1. The sequence was obtained from a man older than 75 with acute or convalescent COVID-19. Material for sequencing was peripheral blood. The CDR3 loop reads CASSSDKGQAQETQYF. The bases are TGTGCCAGCAGCTCCGATAAAGGACAGGCTCAAGAGACCCAGTACTTC.